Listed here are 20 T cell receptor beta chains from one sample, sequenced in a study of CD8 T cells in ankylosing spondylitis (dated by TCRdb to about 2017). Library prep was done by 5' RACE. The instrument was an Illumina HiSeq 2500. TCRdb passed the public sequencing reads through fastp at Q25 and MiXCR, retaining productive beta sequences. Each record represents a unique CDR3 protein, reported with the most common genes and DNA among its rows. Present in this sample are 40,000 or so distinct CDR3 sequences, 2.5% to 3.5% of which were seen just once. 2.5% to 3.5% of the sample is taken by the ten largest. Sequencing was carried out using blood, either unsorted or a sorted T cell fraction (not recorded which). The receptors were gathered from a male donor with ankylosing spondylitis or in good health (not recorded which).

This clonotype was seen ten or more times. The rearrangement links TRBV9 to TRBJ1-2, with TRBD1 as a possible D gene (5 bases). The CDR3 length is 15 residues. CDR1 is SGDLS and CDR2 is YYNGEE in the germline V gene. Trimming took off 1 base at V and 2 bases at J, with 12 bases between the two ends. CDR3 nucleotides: TGTGCCAGCAGCGTAAATCCAGGGCCCAACTATGGCTACACCTTC. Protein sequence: CASSVNPGPNYGYTF.

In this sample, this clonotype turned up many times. CDR3 DNA: TGTGCCAGCAGCGTAGACGGCAGCATGAACACTGAAGCTTTCTTT. Encoded protein: CASSVDGSMNTEAFF. The genes are TRBV9 and TRBJ1-1; D remains ambiguous. This CDR3 has 15 amino acids. The germline V and J ends were trimmed by 0 bases and 0 bases, with 9 bases remaining between them. Germline CDR1 SGDLS, CDR2 YYNGEE.

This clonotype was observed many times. The CDR3: CASSPHLWGARNTEAFF. In nucleotides, the CDR3 is TGTGCCAGCAGCCCACATCTGTGGGGAGCTCGGAACACTGAAGCTTTCTTT. The chain carries TRBV9 and TRBJ1-1, with D unresolved. V was pared by 4 bases and J by 1 base, with 20 bases between. CDR1 is SGDLS, CDR2 YYNGEE, per germline. This CDR3 comprises 17 residues. Supplemented by reference TRBV9 and TRBJ1-1, the full variable domain reads DSGVTQTPKHLITATGQRVTLRCSPRSGDLSVYWYQQSLDQGLQFLIQYYNGEERAKGNILERFSAQQFPDLHSELNLSSLELGDSALYFCASSPHLWGARNTEAFFGQGTRLTVV.

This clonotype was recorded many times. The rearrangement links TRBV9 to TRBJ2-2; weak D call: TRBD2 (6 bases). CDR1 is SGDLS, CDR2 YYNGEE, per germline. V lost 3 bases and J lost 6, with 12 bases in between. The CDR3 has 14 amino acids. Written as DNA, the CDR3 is TGTGCCAGCAGCGGTCTAGCGAAGCCCGGGGAGCTGTTTTTT. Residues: CASSGLAKPGELFF.

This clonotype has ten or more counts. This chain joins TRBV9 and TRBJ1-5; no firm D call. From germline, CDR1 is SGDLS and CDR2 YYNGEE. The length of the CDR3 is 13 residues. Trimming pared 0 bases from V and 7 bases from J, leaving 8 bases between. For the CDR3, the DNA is TGTGCCAGCAGCGTAGATTCGGAGCAGCCCCAGCATTTT. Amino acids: CASSVDSEQPQHF.

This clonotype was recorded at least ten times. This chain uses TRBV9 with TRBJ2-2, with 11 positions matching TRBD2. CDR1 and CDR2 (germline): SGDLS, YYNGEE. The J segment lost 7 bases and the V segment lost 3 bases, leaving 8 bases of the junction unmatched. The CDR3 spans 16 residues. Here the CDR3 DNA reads TGTGCCAGCAGCGCAACACTAGCGGGAGATCTCGGGGAGCTGTTTTTT. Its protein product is CASSATLAGDLGELFF.

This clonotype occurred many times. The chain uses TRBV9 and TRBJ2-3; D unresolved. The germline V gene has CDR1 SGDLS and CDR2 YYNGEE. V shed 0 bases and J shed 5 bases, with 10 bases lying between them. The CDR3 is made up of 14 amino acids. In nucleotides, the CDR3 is TGTGCCAGCAGCGTAGCGGTTTTTGGAGATACGCAGTATTTT. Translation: CASSVAVFGDTQYF.

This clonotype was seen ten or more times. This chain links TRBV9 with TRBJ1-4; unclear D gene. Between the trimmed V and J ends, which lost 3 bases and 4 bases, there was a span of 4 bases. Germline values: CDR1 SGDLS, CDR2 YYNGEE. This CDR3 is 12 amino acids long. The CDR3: CASSAGNEKLFF. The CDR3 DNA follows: TGTGCCAGCAGCGCGGGTAATGAAAAACTGTTTTTT.

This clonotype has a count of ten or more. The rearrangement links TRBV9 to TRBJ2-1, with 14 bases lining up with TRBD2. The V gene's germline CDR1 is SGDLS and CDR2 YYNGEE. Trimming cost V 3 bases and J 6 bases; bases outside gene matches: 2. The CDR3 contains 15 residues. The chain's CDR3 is CASSGTSGGSNEQFF. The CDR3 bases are TGTGCCAGCAGCGGGACTAGCGGGGGGAGCAATGAGCAGTTCTTC.

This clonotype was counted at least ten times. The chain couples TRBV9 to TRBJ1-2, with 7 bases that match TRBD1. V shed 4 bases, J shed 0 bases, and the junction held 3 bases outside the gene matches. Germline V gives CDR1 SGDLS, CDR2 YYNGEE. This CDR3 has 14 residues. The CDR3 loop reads CASSSTGANYGYTF. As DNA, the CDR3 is TGTGCCAGCAGCTCCACAGGGGCTAACTATGGCTACACCTTC.

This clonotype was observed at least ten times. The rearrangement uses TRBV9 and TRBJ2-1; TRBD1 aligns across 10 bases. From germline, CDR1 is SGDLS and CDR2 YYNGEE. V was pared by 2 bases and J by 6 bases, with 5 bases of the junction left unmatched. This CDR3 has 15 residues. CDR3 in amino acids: CASSVEGQGSNEQFF. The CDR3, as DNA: TGTGCCAGCAGCGTCGAGGGACAGGGGAGCAATGAGCAGTTCTTC.

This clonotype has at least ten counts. The CDR3 reads CASSTTSTDTQYF. CDR3 coding DNA: TGTGCCAGCAGTACAACTAGCACAGATACGCAGTATTTT. V is TRBV9 and J is TRBJ2-3; D ambiguous. This CDR3 spans 13 amino acids. V was pared by 5 bases and J by 0 bases, with 7 bases between. In germline, CDR1 is SGDLS, CDR2 YYNGEE.

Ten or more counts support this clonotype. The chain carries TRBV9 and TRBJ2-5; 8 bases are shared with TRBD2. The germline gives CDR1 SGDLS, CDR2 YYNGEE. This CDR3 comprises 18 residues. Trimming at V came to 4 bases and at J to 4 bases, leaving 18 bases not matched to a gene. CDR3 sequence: CASSSPAEWAGGPETQYF. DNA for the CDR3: TGTGCCAGCAGCTCCCCCGCGGAGTGGGCGGGGGGCCCAGAGACCCAGTACTTC.

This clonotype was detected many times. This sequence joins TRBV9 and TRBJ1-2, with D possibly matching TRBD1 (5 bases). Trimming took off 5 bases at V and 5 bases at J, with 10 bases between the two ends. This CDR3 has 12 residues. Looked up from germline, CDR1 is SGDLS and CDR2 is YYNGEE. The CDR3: CASSSQGYGYTF. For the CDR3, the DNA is TGTGCCAGCAGTTCCCAGGGTTATGGCTACACCTTC. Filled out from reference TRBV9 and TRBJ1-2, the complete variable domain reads DSGVTQTPKHLITATGQRVTLRCSPRSGDLSVYWYQQSLDQGLQFLIQYYNGEERAKGNILERFSAQQFPDLHSELNLSSLELGDSALYFCASSSQGYGYTFGSGTRLTVV.

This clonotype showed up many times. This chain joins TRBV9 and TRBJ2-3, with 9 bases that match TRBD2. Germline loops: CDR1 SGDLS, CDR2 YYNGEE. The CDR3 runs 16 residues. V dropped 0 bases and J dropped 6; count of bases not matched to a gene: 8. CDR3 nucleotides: TGTGCCAGCAGCGTAGACATTAGCGGGGGAACCGATACGCAGTATTTT. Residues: CASSVDISGGTDTQYF.

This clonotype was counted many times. The CDR3 region is CASSAGTRSYNEQFF. The CDR3 DNA reads as TGTGCCAGCAGCGCCGGGACTAGGTCCTACAATGAGCAGTTCTTC. The chain combines TRBV9 with TRBJ2-1, with 8 positions matching TRBD2. V lost 3 bases and J lost 1; bases outside the gene matches: 3. CDR1 is SGDLS, CDR2 YYNGEE, per germline. The CDR3 has 15 residues.

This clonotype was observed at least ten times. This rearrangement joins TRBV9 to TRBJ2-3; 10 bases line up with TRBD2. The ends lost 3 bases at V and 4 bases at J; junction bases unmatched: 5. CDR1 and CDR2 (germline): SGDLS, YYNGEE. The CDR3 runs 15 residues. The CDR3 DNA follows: TGTGCCAGCAGCGCCCAAGCGGGAGGGGCAGATACGCAGTATTTT. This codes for CASSAQAGGADTQYF.

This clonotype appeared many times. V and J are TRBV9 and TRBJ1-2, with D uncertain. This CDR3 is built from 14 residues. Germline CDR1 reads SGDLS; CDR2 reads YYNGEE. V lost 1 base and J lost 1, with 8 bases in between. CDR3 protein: CASSVNTGNYGYTF. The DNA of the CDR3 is TGTGCCAGCAGCGTAAATACGGGTAACTATGGCTACACCTTC.

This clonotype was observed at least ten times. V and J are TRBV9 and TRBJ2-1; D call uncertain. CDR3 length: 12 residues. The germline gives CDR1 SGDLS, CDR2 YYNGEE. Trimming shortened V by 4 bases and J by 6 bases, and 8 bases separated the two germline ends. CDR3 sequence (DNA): TGTGCCAGCAGCTCCCGGACCAATGAGCAGTTCTTC. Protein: CASSSRTNEQFF.

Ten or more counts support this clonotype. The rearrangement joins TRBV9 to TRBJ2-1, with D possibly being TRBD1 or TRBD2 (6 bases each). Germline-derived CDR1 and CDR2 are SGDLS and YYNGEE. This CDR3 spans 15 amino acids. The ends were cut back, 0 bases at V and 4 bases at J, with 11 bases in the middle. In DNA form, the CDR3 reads TGTGCCAGCAGCGTAGTGTCGGGGGCTTACAATGAGCAGTTCTTC. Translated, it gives CASSVVSGAYNEQFF.